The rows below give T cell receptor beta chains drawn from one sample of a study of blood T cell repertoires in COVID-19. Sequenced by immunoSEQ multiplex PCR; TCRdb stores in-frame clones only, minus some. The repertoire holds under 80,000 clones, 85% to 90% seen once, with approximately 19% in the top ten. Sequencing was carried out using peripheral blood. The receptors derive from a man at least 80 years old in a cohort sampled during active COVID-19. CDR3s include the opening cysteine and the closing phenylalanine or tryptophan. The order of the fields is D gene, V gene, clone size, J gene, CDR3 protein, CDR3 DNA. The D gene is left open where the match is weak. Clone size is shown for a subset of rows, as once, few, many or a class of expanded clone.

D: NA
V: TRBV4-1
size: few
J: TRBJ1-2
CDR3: CASTDTYPTNYGYTF
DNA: TGCGCCAGCACGGACACCTACCCGACTAACTATGGCTACACCTTC

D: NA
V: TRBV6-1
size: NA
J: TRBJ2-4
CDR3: CASSEPAREARNIQYF
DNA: TGTGCCAGCAGTGAACCTGCCAGGGAGGCCAGAAACATTCAGTACTTC

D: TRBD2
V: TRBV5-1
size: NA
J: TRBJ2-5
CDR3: CASSPASGGRETQYF
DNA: TGCGCCAGCAGCCCTGCTAGCGGGGGGAGAGAGACCCAGTACTTC

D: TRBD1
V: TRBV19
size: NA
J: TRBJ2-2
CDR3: CASSTWTGTGELFF
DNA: TGTGCCAGTAGTACCTGGACAGGCACCGGGGAGCTGTTTTTT

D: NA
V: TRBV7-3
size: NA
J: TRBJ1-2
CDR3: CASSPRDTGPYGYTF
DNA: TGTGCCAGCAGCCCCCGGGACACCGGGCCCTATGGCTACACCTTC

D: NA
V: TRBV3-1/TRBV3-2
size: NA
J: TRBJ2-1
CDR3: CASSQLGGNEQFF
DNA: TGTGCCAGCAGCCAGCTCGGGGGCAATGAGCAGTTCTTC

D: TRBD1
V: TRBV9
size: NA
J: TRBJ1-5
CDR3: CASSVDEGAQPQHF
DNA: TGTGCCAGCAGCGTAGATGAGGGGGCGCAGCCCCAGCATTTT

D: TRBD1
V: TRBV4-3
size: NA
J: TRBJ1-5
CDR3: CASSQGDRGNQPQHF
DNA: TGCGCCAGCAGCCAGGGGGACAGGGGGAATCAGCCCCAGCATTTT

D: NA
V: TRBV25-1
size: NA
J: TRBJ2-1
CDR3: CASSDRGLSYNEQFF
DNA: TGTGCCAGCAGTGATAGAGGGCTATCCTACAATGAGCAGTTCTTC

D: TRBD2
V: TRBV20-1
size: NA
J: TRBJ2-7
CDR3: CSASPSGLAGDYEQYF
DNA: TGCAGTGCTAGTCCCTCCGGACTAGCGGGGGATTACGAGCAGTACTTC

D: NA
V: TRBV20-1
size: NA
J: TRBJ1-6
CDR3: CSAPTGTLHF
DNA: TGCAGTGCGCCGACAGGTACTCTCCACTTT

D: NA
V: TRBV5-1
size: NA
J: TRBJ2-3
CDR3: CASSLNQGSTDTQYF
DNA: TGCGCCAGCAGCTTGAACCAGGGATCCACAGATACGCAGTATTTT

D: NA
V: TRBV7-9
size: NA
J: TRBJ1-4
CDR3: CASTRQSNEKLFF
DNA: TGTGCCAGCACAAGACAGAGTAATGAAAAACTGTTTTTT

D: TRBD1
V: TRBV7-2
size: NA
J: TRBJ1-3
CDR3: CASSSDRAGNTIYF
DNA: TGTGCCAGCAGTTCGGACAGGGCTGGAAACACCATATATTTT

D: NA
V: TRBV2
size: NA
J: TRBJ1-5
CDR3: CASTLQGEHQPQHF
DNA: TGTGCCAGCACCTTACAGGGAGAGCATCAGCCCCAGCATTTT

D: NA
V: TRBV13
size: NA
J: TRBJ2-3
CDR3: CASSFGNYLMDTQYF
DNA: TGTGCCAGCAGCTTTGGAAACTACCTAATGGATACGCAGTATTTT

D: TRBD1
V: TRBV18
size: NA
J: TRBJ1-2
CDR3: CASSPPGEGASGYTF
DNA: TGTGCCAGCTCACCTCCAGGAGAGGGGGCTTCGGGCTACACCTTC

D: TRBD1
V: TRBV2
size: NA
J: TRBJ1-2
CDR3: CASSEGGTVEYGYTF
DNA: TGTGCCAGCAGTGAAGGCGGGACAGTGGAGTATGGCTACACCTTC

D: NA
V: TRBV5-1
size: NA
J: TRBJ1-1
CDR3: CASSLGAGSTEAFF
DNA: TGCGCCAGCAGCTTGGGGGCTGGAAGCACTGAAGCTTTCTTT

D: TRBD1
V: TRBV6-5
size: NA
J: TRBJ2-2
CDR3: CASRGTANTGELFF
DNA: TGTGCCAGCAGAGGGACAGCGAACACCGGGGAGCTGTTTTTT

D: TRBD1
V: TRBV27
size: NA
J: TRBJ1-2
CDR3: CASSSHAVDRVHGYTF
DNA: TGTGCCAGCAGTTCCCACGCCGTCGACAGGGTCCATGGCTACACCTTC

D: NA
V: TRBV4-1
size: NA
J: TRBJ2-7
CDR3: CASSRDTQYEQYF
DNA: TGCGCCAGCAGCCGGGACACTCAATACGAGCAGTACTTC

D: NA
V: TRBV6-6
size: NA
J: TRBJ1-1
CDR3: CASSDPRQNTEAFF
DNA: TGTGCCAGCAGTGACCCACGACAGAACACTGAAGCTTTCTTT

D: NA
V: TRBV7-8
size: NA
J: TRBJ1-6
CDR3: CASSLNQVSSYNSPLHF
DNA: TGTGCCAGCAGCTTAAACCAGGTCAGCTCCTATAATTCACCCCTCCACTTT

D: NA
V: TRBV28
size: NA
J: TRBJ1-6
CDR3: CASSGAGLTYNSPLHF
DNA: TGTGCCAGCAGTGGGGCAGGCTTGACGTATAATTCACCCCTCCACTTT

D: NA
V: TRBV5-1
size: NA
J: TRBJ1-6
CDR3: CASRPGSAIGNSPLHF
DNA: TGCGCCAGCAGGCCAGGGTCCGCAATCGGGAATTCACCCCTCCACTTT

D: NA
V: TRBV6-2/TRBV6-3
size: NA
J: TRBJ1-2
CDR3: CASSYSSGFDGYTF
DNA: TGTGCCAGCAGTTACTCCTCAGGGTTCGATGGCTACACCTTC

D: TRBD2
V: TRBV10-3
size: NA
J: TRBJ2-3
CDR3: CAISVPRTSGGTDTQYF
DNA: TGTGCCATCAGTGTCCCTCGGACTAGCGGGGGAACAGATACGCAGTATTTT

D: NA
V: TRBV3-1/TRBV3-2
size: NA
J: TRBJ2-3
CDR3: CASSLYTDTQYF
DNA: TGTGCCAGCAGCCTCTACACAGATACGCAGTATTTT

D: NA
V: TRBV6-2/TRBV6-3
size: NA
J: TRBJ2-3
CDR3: CASSYTGKYTDTQYF
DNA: TGTGCCAGCAGTTACACAGGGAAGTATACAGATACGCAGTATTTT

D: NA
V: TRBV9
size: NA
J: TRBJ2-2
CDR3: CASSDSGTNTGELFF
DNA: TGTGCCAGCAGCGACTCGGGGACGAACACCGGGGAGCTGTTTTTT